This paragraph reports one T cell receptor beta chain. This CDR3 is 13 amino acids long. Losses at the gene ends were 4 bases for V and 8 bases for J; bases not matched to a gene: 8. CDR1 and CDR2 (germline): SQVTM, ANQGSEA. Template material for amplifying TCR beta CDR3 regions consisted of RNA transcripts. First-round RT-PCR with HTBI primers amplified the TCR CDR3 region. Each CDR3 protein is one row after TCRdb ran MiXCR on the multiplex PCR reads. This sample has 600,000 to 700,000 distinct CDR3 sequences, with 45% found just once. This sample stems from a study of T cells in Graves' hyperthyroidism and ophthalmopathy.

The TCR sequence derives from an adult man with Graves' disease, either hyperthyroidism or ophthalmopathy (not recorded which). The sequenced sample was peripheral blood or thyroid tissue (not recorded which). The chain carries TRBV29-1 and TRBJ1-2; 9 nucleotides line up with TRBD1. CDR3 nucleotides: TGCAGCGTTGTCCGGACAGGGGCTAAAGGCTACACCTTC. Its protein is CSVVRTGAKGYTF.